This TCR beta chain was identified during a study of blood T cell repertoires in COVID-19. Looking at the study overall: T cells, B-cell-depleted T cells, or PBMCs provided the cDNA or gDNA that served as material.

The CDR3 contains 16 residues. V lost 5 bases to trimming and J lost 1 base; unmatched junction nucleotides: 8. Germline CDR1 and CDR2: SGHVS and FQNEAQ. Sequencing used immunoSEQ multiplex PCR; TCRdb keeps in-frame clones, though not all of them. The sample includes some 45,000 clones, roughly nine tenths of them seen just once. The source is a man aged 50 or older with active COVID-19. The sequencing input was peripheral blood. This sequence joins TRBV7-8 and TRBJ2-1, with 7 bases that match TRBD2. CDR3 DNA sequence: TGTGCCAGCAGCCCCTATATTAGCGGGTCCTACAATGAGCAGTTCTTC. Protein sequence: CASSPYISGSYNEQFF.